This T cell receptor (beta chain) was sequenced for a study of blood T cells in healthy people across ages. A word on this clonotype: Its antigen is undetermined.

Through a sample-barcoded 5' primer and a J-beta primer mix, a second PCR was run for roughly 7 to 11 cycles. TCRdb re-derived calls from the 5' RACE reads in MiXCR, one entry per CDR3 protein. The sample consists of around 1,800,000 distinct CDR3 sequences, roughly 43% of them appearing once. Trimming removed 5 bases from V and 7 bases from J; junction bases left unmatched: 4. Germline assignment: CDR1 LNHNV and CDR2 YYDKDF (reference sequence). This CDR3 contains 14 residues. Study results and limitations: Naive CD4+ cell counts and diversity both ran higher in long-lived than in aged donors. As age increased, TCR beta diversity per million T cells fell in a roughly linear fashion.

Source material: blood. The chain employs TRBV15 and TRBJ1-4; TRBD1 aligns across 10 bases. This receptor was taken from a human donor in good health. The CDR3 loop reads CATSGGQGGEKLFF. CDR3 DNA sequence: TGTGCCACCAGCGGTGGACAGGGGGGTGAAAAACTGTTTTTT.